This section outlines one T cell receptor beta chain sequence together with its context. Its antigen remains unidentified. This entry is derived from a study of Graves' ophthalmopathy and Graves' hyperthyroidism. Study summary: Peripheral blood (taken before any treatment) was collected at initial diagnosis. General observations from the study: It was with roughly 71% sensitivity and about 72% specificity that the model predicted ophthalmopathy progression. Most expanded thyroid clonotypes above 0.001 frequency also appeared in blood.

Exclusion covered patients with other autoimmune diseases or uncontrolled infections (as well as pregnancy or lactation). Trimming stripped 10 bases from V and 2 bases from J, with 11 bases between. The CDR3 contains 13 residues. Beta-chain TCR CDR3 regions were amplified from RNA transcripts. First-round RT-PCR relied on HTBI primers, and a second-round multiplex PCR came next. TCRdb independently ran MiXCR on the multiplex PCR reads; one entry per CDR3 protein. The sample includes 150,000 or so distinct CDR3 sequences, approximately 40% of them seen just once. The rearrangement uses TRBV12-3 or TRBV12-4 and TRBJ2-2; weak D call: TRBD2 (5 bases). The receptor was isolated from a young man with Graves' ophthalmopathy. The sample consisted of peripheral blood. CDR3 residues: CAIGLPNTGELFF. In nucleotides, the CDR3 is TGTGCCATCGGACTTCCTAACACCGGGGAGCTGTTTTTT.